This T cell receptor beta chain was observed in a study of control samples from healthy donors and cancer patients. With 1 base removed from V and 3 bases from J, the gap between germline ends came to 10 bases. There are 14 residues in the CDR3. Looked up from germline, CDR1 is LGHNA and CDR2 is YSLEER. TCRdb's table, derived via immunoSEQ multiplex PCR, lists solely in-frame clones and lacks some. The repertoire holds around 71,000 clones, with 70% to 90% as singletons. This TCR was sampled from a woman aged 45-60 years with head and neck cancer. The V gene is TRBV4-3, the J gene TRBJ2-7; D unresolved. The specimen was PBMCs. The CDR3 nucleotides read TGCGCCAGCAGCCAAGTGGCCGGAAGCTACGAGCAGTACTTC. Translation: CASSQVAGSYEQYF.